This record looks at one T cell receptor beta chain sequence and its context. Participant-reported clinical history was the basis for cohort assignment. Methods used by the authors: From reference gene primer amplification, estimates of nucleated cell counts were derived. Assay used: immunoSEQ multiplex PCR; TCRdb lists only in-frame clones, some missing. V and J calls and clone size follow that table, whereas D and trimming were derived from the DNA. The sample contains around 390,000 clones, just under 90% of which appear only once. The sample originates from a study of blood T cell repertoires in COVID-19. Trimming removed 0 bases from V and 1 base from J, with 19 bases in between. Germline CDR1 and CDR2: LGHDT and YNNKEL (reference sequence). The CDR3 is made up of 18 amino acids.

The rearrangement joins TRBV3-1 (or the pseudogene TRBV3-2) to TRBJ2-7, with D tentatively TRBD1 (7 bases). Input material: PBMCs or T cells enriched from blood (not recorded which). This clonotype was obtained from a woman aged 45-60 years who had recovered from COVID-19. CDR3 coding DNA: TGTGCCAGCAGCCAAGATTTGGGGGGTAGGGGGCGATCCTACGAGCAGTACTTC. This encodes CASSQDLGGRGRSYEQYF.